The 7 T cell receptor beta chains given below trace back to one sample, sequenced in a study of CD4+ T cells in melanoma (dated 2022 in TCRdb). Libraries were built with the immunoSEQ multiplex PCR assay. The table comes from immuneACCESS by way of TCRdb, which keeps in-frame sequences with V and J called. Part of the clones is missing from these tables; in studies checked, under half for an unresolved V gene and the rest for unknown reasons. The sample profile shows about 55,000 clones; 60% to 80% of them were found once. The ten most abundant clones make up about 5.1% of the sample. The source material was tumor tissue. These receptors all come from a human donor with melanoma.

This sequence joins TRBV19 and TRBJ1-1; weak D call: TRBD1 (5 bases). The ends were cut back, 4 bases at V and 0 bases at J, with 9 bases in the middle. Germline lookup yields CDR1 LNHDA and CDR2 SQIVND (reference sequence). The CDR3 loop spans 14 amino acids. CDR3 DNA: TGTGCCAGTAGTAAGGCAGGGATGAACACTGAAGCTTTCTTT. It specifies CASSKAGMNTEAFF.

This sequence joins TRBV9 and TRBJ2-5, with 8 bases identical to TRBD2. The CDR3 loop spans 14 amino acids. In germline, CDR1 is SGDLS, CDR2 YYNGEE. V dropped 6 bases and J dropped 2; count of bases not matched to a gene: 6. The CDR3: CASTPSGGQETQYF. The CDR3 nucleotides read TGTGCCAGCACCCCTTCGGGGGGGCAAGAGACCCAGTACTTC. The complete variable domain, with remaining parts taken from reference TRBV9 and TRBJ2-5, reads DSGVTQTPKHLITATGQRVTLRCSPRSGDLSVYWYQQSLDQGLQFLIQYYNGEERAKGNILERFSAQQFPDLHSELNLSSLELGDSALYFCASTPSGGQETQYFGPGTRLLVL.

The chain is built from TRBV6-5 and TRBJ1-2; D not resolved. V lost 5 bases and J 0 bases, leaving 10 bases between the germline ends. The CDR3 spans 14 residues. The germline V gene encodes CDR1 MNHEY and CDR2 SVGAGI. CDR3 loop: CASSAQGPNYGYTF. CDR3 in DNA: TGTGCCAGCAGTGCTCAAGGCCCTAACTATGGCTACACCTTC.

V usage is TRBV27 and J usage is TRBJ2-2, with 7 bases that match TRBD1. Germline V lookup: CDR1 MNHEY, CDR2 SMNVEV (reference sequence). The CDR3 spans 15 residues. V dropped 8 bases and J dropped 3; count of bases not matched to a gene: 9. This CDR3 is CASQGVGVDTGELFF. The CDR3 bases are TGTGCCAGCCAGGGGGTAGGGGTGGACACCGGGGAGCTGTTTTTT.

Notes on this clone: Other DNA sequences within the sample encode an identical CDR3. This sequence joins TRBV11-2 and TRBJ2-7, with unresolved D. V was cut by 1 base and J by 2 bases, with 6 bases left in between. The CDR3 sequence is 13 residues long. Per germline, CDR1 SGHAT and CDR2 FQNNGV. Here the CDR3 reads CASSLGGTYEQYF. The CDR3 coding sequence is TGTGCCAGCAGCTTAGGAGGAACCTACGAGCAGTACTTC.

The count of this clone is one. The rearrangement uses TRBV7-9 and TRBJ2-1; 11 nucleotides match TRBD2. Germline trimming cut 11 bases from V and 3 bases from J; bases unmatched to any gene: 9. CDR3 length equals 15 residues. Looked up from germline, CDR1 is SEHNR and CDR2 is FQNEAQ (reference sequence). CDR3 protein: CALAGGPTIYNEQFF. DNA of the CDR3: TGTGCCCTAGCGGGGGGCCCTACGATCTACAATGAGCAGTTCTTC.

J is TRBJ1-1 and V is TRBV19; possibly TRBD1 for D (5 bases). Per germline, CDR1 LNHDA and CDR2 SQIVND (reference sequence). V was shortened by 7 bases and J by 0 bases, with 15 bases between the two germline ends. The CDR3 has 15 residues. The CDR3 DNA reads TGTGCCAGTATGGGCCAAGGGACTTTGAACACTGAAGCTTTCTTT. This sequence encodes CASMGQGTLNTEAFF.